The 18 T cell receptor beta chains below were found in one sample sequenced in a study of T cells in Graves' hyperthyroidism and ophthalmopathy. TCR beta CDR3 region amplification was performed from RNA transcripts. The HTBI set primed first-round TCR CDR3 RT-PCR. Using its own MiXCR run on the multiplex PCR reads, TCRdb lists one record per CDR3 protein. The repertoire holds approximately 510,000 distinct CDR3 sequences, with about 46% as singletons. Material: peripheral blood or thyroid tissue (not recorded which). The receptors here all came from an adult woman with Graves' disease, either hyperthyroidism or ophthalmopathy (not recorded which).

This clonotype came up a few times. Mismatch with germline at one junction end may stem from a read error. This chain connects TRBV7-9 to TRBJ1-1, with a possible D match to TRBD1 (5 bases). CDR1 SEHNR and CDR2 FQNEAQ come from the germline V gene (reference sequence). The CDR3 totals 12 residues. Here the CDR3 DNA reads TGCGCCAGCAGCCCCAGGGACACTGAAGCTTTCTTT. Protein sequence: CASSPRDTEAFF.

The chain is built from TRBV11-1 and TRBJ2-7; 7 nucleotides align to TRBD1. CDR3 length equals 16 residues. The germline CDR1 and CDR2 sequences are SGHAT and FQDESV (reference sequence). V was clipped by 4 bases and J by 0 bases; unmatched bases: 9. For the CDR3, the DNA is TGTGCCAGCAGCTCTTCCGGGACAGAGAGCTCCTACGAGCAGTACTTC. Translating gives CASSSSGTESSYEQYF.

There are many counts of this clonotype. V and J are TRBV7-3 and TRBJ2-2, with TRBD2 identical over 7 bases. This CDR3 region has 16 residues. Germline V CDR1 and CDR2: SGHTA, FQGTGA. The V gene end was trimmed by 5 bases and the J gene end by 0 bases; junction bases not matched to a gene: 6. The CDR3 coding sequence is TGTGCCAGCAGCCCCATCGGGGGGACGAACACCGGGGAGCTGTTTTTT. This sequence encodes CASSPIGGTNTGELFF.

This clonotype was seen ten or more times. V usage is TRBV6-1 and J usage is TRBJ1-5; D is possibly TRBD1 (5 bases). Germline-derived CDR1 and CDR2 are MNHNS and SASEGT. Trimming took 4 bases from V and 0 from J, leaving 16 bases between them. This CDR3 spans 17 amino acids. CDR3 DNA sequence: TGTGCCAGCAGTGCCCGTGGGGCAGAGGCTAGCAATCAGCCCCAGCATTTT. Translation gives CASSARGAEASNQPQHF.

V and J are TRBV25-1 and TRBJ1-1; TRBD1 is a possible D gene (5 bases). Between the trimmed V and J ends, which lost 3 bases and 3 bases, there was a span of 8 bases. The length of the CDR3 is 13 residues. Germline CDR1 is MGHDK and CDR2 is SYGVNS. Here the CDR3 DNA reads TGTGCCAGCAGTGAGTGGGGCGACACTGAAGCTTTCTTT. Translating it yields CASSEWGDTEAFF.

The V call is TRBV4-3, the J call TRBJ1-2, with 9 bases aligning to TRBD1. With V trimmed by 0 bases and J by 5 bases, 7 bases remained unmatched. The germline V gene encodes CDR1 LGHNA and CDR2 YSLEER. The CDR3 runs to 16 residues. As DNA, the CDR3 is TGCGCCAGCAGCCAAGATCCGGGACAGGGTAATTATGGCTACACCTTC. Translated: CASSQDPGQGNYGYTF.

This clonotype occurred many times. This rearrangement joins TRBV7-9 to TRBJ2-2; 10 bases are a match to TRBD1. Germline V CDR1 and CDR2: SEHNR, FQNEAQ (reference sequence). The CDR3 sequence is 19 residues long. V lost 4 bases to trimming and J lost 0 bases; unmatched junction nucleotides: 11. CDR3 sequence reads: CASSSSPGTGASNTGELFF. The CDR3, as DNA: TGTGCCAGCAGCTCCTCCCCCGGGACAGGGGCGTCGAACACCGGGGAGCTGTTTTTT.

The CDR3 spells CAISEWGEGSSYGYTF. CDR3 nucleotide sequence: TGTGCCATCAGTGAATGGGGGGAGGGGAGTAGCTATGGCTACACCTTC. This chain connects TRBV10-3 to TRBJ1-2, with D perhaps TRBD1 (5 bases). CDR1 and CDR2 (germline): ENHRY, SYGVKD. This CDR3 comprises 16 residues. The V end was cut by 3 bases, the J end by 4 bases, with 18 bases between.

The chain carries TRBV5-5 and TRBJ1-1; the D gene is possibly TRBD1 (5 bases). The germline V and J ends were trimmed by 4 bases and 2 bases, with 12 bases remaining between them. From germline, CDR1 is SGHKS and CDR2 YYEKEE (reference sequence). This CDR3 is built from 14 residues. The CDR3 bases are TGTGCCAGCAGCCGGGGGGACCTTAACACTGAAGCTTTCTTT. It codes for CASSRGDLNTEAFF.

This clonotype has at least ten counts. The chain is built from TRBV5-1 and TRBJ1-5; 7 bases fit TRBD1. V shed 4 bases, J shed 0 bases, and the junction held 4 bases outside the gene matches. The CDR3 totals 15 residues. Germline assignment: CDR1 SGHRS and CDR2 YFSETQ. The CDR3 DNA follows: TGCGCCAGCAGCGAAACAGGGGATAGCAATCAGCCCCAGCATTTT. This encodes CASSETGDSNQPQHF.

As for this clonotype: Compared with germline, one end of the junction differs, possibly owing to a read error. The chain links TRBV7-2 to TRBJ2-6; 11 nucleotides agree with TRBD1. This CDR3 has 20 residues. Germline CDR1 and CDR2: SGHTA and FQGNSA. The DNA of the CDR3 is TGCGCCAGCAGCGCCCACGCCGGGACAGGGGGTTTCTCTGGGGCCAACGTCCTGACTTTC. Encoded protein: CASSAHAGTGGFSGANVLTF. Based on the CDR3 plus reference TRBV7-2 and TRBJ2-6, the full variable domain is GAGVSQSPSNKVTEKGKDVELRCDPISGHTALYWYRQSLGQGLEFLIYFQGNSAPDKSGLPSDRFSAERTGGSVSTLTIQRTQQEDSAVYLCASSAHAGTGGFSGANVLTFGAGSRLTVL.

In its sample, this clonotype was seen many times. The J gene is TRBJ2-7, the V gene TRBV2, with a possible D match to TRBD2 (6 bases). CDR1 and CDR2 from the germline V gene are SNHLY and FYNNEI. The CDR3 is made up of 14 amino acids. The V end was cut by 6 bases, the J end by 7 bases, with 19 bases between. CDR3 bases: TGTGCCAGCAGCCCCGGGGGTGGGCGCCGGGAGCAGTACTTC. This translates into CASSPGGGRREQYF.

This clonotype was seen just once. This chain connects TRBV20-1 to TRBJ1-2; D is ambiguous. CDR3 length: 11 amino acids. V was shortened by 6 bases and J by 8 bases, with 13 bases between the two germline ends. CDR1 DFQATT and CDR2 SNEGSKA come from the germline V gene (reference sequence). The DNA for the CDR3 is TGCAGTGCAACCGGGCAGCAGGGCTACACCTTC. This gives the protein CSATGQQGYTF.

With respect to this clonotype: A read error may account for a junction end that differs from germline. The genes are TRBV10-3 and TRBJ2-5, with TRBD1 as a possible D gene (6 bases). Germline CDR1 is ENHRY and CDR2 is SYGVKD. This CDR3 has 12 residues. The CDR3 DNA sequence: TGTGCCATCAGGGACAGCAGGGAGACCCAGCACTTC. It translates to CAIRDSRETQHF.

This clonotype was seen a handful of times. The chain uses TRBV9 and TRBJ2-7; 7 bases match TRBD2. CDR1 is SGDLS and CDR2 is YYNGEE in the germline V gene. V trimming: 4 bases; J trimming: 3 bases; junction bases outside the gene matches: 10. This CDR3 region has 15 residues. The chain's CDR3 is CASSLNGLADYEQYF. For the CDR3, the DNA is TGTGCCAGCAGCTTGAATGGGCTAGCGGACTACGAGCAGTACTTC.

The chain is built from TRBV10-3 and TRBJ2-3, with 8 bases lining up with TRBD2. The V segment lost 3 bases and the J segment 0 bases; nucleotides outside the gene matches: 11. The CDR3 consists of 18 residues. Per the germline V gene, CDR1 is ENHRY and CDR2 is SYGVKD. CDR3 sequence: CAISDDTSGGFSTDTQYF. The CDR3 nucleotides read TGTGCCATCAGTGACGATACTAGCGGAGGCTTTAGCACAGATACGCAGTATTTT.

The rearrangement joins TRBV10-3 to TRBJ2-7; possibly TRBD1 or TRBD2 for D (5 bases each). Germline V gene lookup returns CDR1 ENHRY and CDR2 SYGVKD. CDR3 length equals 15 residues. V shed 3 bases and J shed 1 base, with 13 bases lying between them. CDR3 loop: CAISEGFEGSYEQYF. The CDR3 nucleotides are TGTGCCATCAGTGAAGGTTTTGAGGGGTCCTACGAGCAGTACTTC.

The rearrangement uses TRBV29-1 and TRBJ1-1, with D perhaps TRBD1 (5 bases). The CDR3 contains 13 residues. Germline CDR1 and CDR2: SQVTM and ANQGSEA. V lost 7 bases and J lost 2, with 14 bases in between. DNA for the CDR3: TGCAGCGGGACGTGGGGGGGAAACACTGAAGCTTTCTTT. This gives the protein CSGTWGGNTEAFF.